These 2 T cell receptor beta chains were sequenced from one sample in a study of T cell repertoires in cytomegalovirus infection. MiXCR was run by TCRdb on the reads, yielding one entry per CDR3 protein. In the table there are fewer than 550,000 distinct CDR3 sequences, about 26% of which are singletons. Material for sequencing was PBMCs. These receptors were collected from a human donor in good health (CMV status not recorded). Some clones in this sample may be carry-over from other donors' samples.

This clonotype was observed a handful of times. CDR3 protein: CASSSRTPPRTFF. DNA for the CDR3: TGTGCCAGCAGTTCAAGGACCCCTCCAAGGACTTTCTTT. The chain joins TRBV28 to TRBJ1-1; no firm D call. This CDR3 comprises 13 residues. Germline loops: CDR1 MDHEN, CDR2 SYDVKM. Trimming removed 4 bases from V and 12 bases from J, with 18 bases in between.

This clonotype has a count of ten or more. The chain has TRBV7-2 and TRBJ2-2, with a possible D match to TRBD2 (5 bases). The CDR3 is 13 residues long. The germline CDR1 and CDR2 sequences are SGHTA and FQGNSA. V was pared by 5 bases and J by 5 bases, with 9 bases between. CDR3 nucleotide sequence: TGTGCCAGCAGCCCTACTAGAACCGGGGAGCTGTTTTTT. Translating gives CASSPTRTGELFF.